Below, 14 T cell receptor beta chains from the same sample are listed, as sequenced in a study of blood T cells in healthy people across ages (dated by TCRdb to about 2015). The library was obtained by 5' RACE. Sequencing used an Illumina HiSeq 2500. A second PCR of about 6 to 11 cycles was run with a J-beta primer mix and a sample-barcoded 5' primer. TCRdb took the public reads, trimmed them with fastp at Q25, ran MiXCR for clone calling and kept in-frame beta chains. Each CDR3 protein gets just one entry, which takes the most common genes and DNA from the rows behind it. The sample includes about 290,000 distinct CDR3 sequences, with less than 30% observed a single time. Jointly, the top ten make up 25% to 35% of the sample. Sequences were obtained from blood. Receptor source: a woman aged 65 to 85 in good health.

The chain couples TRBV7-3 to TRBJ1-1, with no clear D. Germline CDR1 is SGHTA and CDR2 is FQGTGA. V was cut by 5 bases and J by 7 bases, with 14 bases left in between. The CDR3 is 13 residues long. DNA of the CDR3: TGTGCCAGCAGCGCAAGTGGACGGAATGAAGCTTTCTTT. Residues: CASSASGRNEAFF.

This clonotype appeared a few times. The rearrangement links TRBV12-3 or TRBV12-4 to TRBJ1-6, with D perhaps TRBD1 (6 bases). The ends were cut back, 5 bases at V and 7 bases at J, with 12 bases in the middle. This CDR3 comprises 14 residues. CDR3 loop: CASSPSTGNSPLHF. In nucleotides, the CDR3 is TGTGCCAGCAGTCCTTCAACAGGGAATTCACCCCTCCACTTT.

The table lists this clonotype with a few counts. The chain couples TRBV6-2 or TRBV6-3 to TRBJ2-5, with D perhaps matching TRBD1 (6 bases). Trimming shortened V by 5 bases and J by 11 bases, and 15 bases separated the two germline ends. There are 12 residues in the CDR3. Germline V gene sequence: CDR1 MNHEY, CDR2 SVGEGT. The CDR3 reads CASSLRGLEQYF. For the CDR3, the DNA is TGTGCCAGCAGTCTCAGGGGATTGGAGCAGTACTTC.

The genes are TRBV7-2 and TRBJ2-3; 7 nucleotides align to TRBD2. Germline V gene data show CDR1 as SGHTA and CDR2 as FQGNSA. The CDR3 spans 18 residues. V shed 5 bases, J shed 0 bases, and the junction held 14 bases outside the gene matches. CDR3 residues: CASSRRQRGRTSTDTQYF. CDR3 bases: TGTGCCAGCAGCCGACGCCAGCGGGGCCGAACTAGCACAGATACGCAGTATTTT.

A few counts support this clonotype. The chain couples TRBV5-1 to TRBJ2-1; the match to TRBD2 covers 9 bases. CDR1 is SGHRS, CDR2 YFSETQ, per germline. J lost 0 bases, V lost 0 bases, and 4 bases had no gene match. This CDR3 comprises 17 residues. In DNA form, the CDR3 reads TGCGCCAGCAGCTTGGAGGCAGCGGGAGGCTCCTACAATGAGCAGTTCTTC. Translation: CASSLEAAGGSYNEQFF.

In this sample, this clonotype turned up a few times. J is TRBJ1-5 and V is TRBV2; TRBD1 aligns across 9 bases. This CDR3 has 14 residues. The germline V gene has CDR1 SNHLY and CDR2 FYNNEI. J was trimmed by 2 bases and V by 7 bases; bases with no gene match: 3. In nucleotides, the CDR3 is TGTGCCAGCAAGGACAGGGGCGGCAATCAGCCCCAGCATTTT. This codes for CASKDRGGNQPQHF.

This clonotype has more than one count but fewer than ten. V gene TRBV27 combines with J gene TRBJ2-5; 8 nucleotides align to TRBD1. Germline V lookup: CDR1 MNHEY, CDR2 SMNVEV (reference sequence). V lost 3 bases and J lost 4; bases outside the gene matches: 4. The length of the CDR3 is 14 residues. The CDR3 sequence: CASSFWGQAETQYF. The CDR3 DNA is TGTGCCAGCAGTTTTTGGGGACAGGCAGAGACCCAGTACTTC.

This clonotype was observed a handful of times. The genes are TRBV27 and TRBJ1-3; 7 bases align to TRBD1. Germline lookup yields CDR1 MNHEY and CDR2 SMNVEV (reference sequence). J gave up 2 bases and V 6 bases, and 7 bases lay outside the gene matches. The CDR3 is made up of 15 amino acids. This chain's CDR3 is CASSPTGWPGNTIYF. The CDR3 DNA reads as TGTGCCAGCAGCCCGACAGGGTGGCCTGGAAACACCATATATTTT.

The CDR3 DNA follows: TGTGCCAGCGCTCGTCGGGGCGAGCAGTACTTC. Protein sequence: CASARRGEQYF. This chain connects TRBV5-6 to TRBJ2-7; weak D call: TRBD2 (5 bases). The CDR3 is 11 residues long. In germline, CDR1 is SGHDT, CDR2 YYEEEE. V lost 7 bases and J lost 6, with 11 bases in between. The full variable domain, its missing parts supplied by reference TRBV5-6 and TRBJ2-7, is DAGVTQSPTHLIKTRGQQVTLRCSPKSGHDTVSWYQQALGQGPQFIFQYYEEEERQRGNFPDRFSGHQFPNYSSELNVNALLLGDSALYLCASARRGEQYFGPGTRLTVT.

The V call is TRBV15, the J call TRBJ2-4; unclear D gene. The CDR3 has 11 residues. From germline, CDR1 is LNHNV and CDR2 YYDKDF (reference sequence). V dropped 4 bases and J dropped 9 bases, with 7 bases sitting between them. CDR3 bases: TGTGCCACCAGCATCCAAAGCATTCAGTACTTC. Its protein product is CATSIQSIQYF.

This clonotype was counted only a few times. The chain joins TRBV27 to TRBJ1-5, with 7 bases identical to TRBD1. J lost 2 bases, V lost 8 bases, and 12 bases had no gene match. Germline CDR1 MNHEY, CDR2 SMNVEV (reference sequence). The CDR3 has 16 amino acids. The CDR3 protein is CASLFRGGAGNQPQHF. DNA of the CDR3: TGTGCCAGCTTATTCCGAGGGGGCGCCGGCAATCAGCCCCAGCATTTT.

This clonotype turned up a few times. The chain couples TRBV6-2 or TRBV6-3 to TRBJ2-1; TRBD2 aligns across 13 bases. J was trimmed by 2 bases and V by 4 bases; bases with no gene match: 11. The CDR3 loop spans 19 amino acids. From germline, CDR1 is MNHEY and CDR2 SVGEGT. CDR3 DNA sequence: TGTGCCAGCAGTTGGCGCTTAGGGACTAGCGGGATTCCCTACAATGAGCAGTTCTTC. Protein: CASSWRLGTSGIPYNEQFF.

As to this clonotype: The junction shows a germline mismatch at one end, possibly a read error. V usage is TRBV3-1 and J usage is TRBJ2-7; the D gene could be TRBD1 or TRBD2 (5 bases each). CDR1 is LGHDT, CDR2 YNNKEL, per germline (reference sequence). This CDR3 comprises 12 residues. The CDR3 sequence: CASSQDSRDPFF. Here the CDR3 DNA reads TGTGCCAGCAGCCAAGATTCCCGGGACCCCTTCTTC.

This chain joins TRBV5-1 and TRBJ2-7; 8 bases agree with TRBD2. CDR1 SGHRS and CDR2 YFSETQ come from the germline V gene. The CDR3 covers 14 residues. The trim removed 5 bases at V and 2 bases at J, leaving 6 bases unmatched. In DNA, the CDR3 is TGCGCCAGCAGGGAAACTAGCGGTACCTACGAGCAGTACTTC. Protein sequence: CASRETSGTYEQYF.